This passage covers 10 T cell receptor beta chains from one sample sequenced in a study of Graves' ophthalmopathy and Graves' hyperthyroidism. CDR3 regions of TCR beta were amplified from RNA transcripts. First-round RT-PCR with HTBI primers preceded a second-round multiplex PCR. TCRdb itself ran the multiplex PCR reads through MiXCR, one entry per CDR3 protein. This table holds about 210,000 distinct CDR3 sequences, 29% found once. Input material: peripheral blood. The receptor set was obtained from a man aged 45 to 65 with Graves' ophthalmopathy.

The rearrangement uses TRBV5-1 and TRBJ2-7, with a tentative D call TRBD2 (6 bases). The germline CDR1 and CDR2 sequences are SGHRS and YFSETQ. The V gene lost 4 bases and the J gene lost 5 bases, with 19 bases spanning the gap. The CDR3 is made up of 15 amino acids. CDR3 DNA: TGCGCCAGCAGCCCGAGGGGACTCACAGGCCACGAGCAGTACTTC. Residues: CASSPRGLTGHEQYF.

This clonotype was found many times. The chain employs TRBV9 and TRBJ2-7; TRBD2 matches at 9 bases. The CDR3 spans 14 residues. The germline V gene has CDR1 SGDLS and CDR2 YYNGEE. J lost 5 bases, V lost 3 bases, and 6 bases had no gene match. CDR3 sequence: CASSAGVAGDEQYF. CDR3 nucleotide sequence: TGTGCCAGCAGCGCTGGAGTAGCGGGAGACGAGCAGTACTTC.

This clonotype was recorded many times. J is TRBJ2-5 and V is TRBV29-1, with a possible D match to TRBD2 (6 bases). Germline V lookup: CDR1 SQVTM, CDR2 ANQGSEA. V lost 4 bases to trimming and J lost 13 bases, with 16 bases between them. CDR3 length equals 11 residues. CDR3 nucleotides: TGCAGCGTTGGGACTATGCCCAATCCGTACTTC. This translates into CSVGTMPNPYF.

This clonotype has just one count. The chain employs TRBV7-3 and TRBJ1-1, with D possibly being TRBD1 (5 bases). CDR3 length: 14 amino acids. V shed 5 bases and J shed 4 bases, with 14 bases lying between them. Germline lookup yields CDR1 SGHTA and CDR2 FQGTGA. This chain's CDR3 is CASSTQGDTTEAFF. In DNA form, the CDR3 reads TGTGCCAGCAGCACCCAGGGTGACACCACTGAAGCTTTCTTT.

This clonotype was seen many times. This chain uses TRBV5-1 with TRBJ2-5, with 13 positions matching TRBD2. Germline lookup yields CDR1 SGHRS and CDR2 YFSETQ. The CDR3 consists of 15 residues. The trim removed 3 bases at V and 5 bases at J, leaving 4 bases unmatched. This CDR3 reads CASSSGLAGLETQYF. The CDR3 bases are TGCGCCAGCAGCTCGGGACTAGCGGGACTGGAGACCCAGTACTTC.

This clonotype was seen many times. The rearrangement uses TRBV19 and TRBJ1-2, with unresolved D. V lost 7 bases and J 4 bases, leaving 10 bases between the germline ends. The CDR3 is 12 residues long. Germline V gene data show CDR1 as LNHDA and CDR2 as SQIVND (reference sequence). The CDR3 loop reads CASISTAYGYTF. In DNA, the CDR3 is TGTGCCAGTATCTCAACAGCCTATGGCTACACCTTC.

This clonotype was seen repeatedly, ten times or more. The rearrangement joins TRBV7-2 to TRBJ1-3; TRBD1 agrees at 8 bases. CDR3 size: 14 residues. CDR1 and CDR2 from the germline V gene are SGHTA and FQGNSA. With V trimmed by 6 bases and J by 4 bases, 5 bases remained unmatched. The CDR3 DNA is TGTGCCAGCAGTTCGACAGGGGCCGGAAACACCATATATTTT. This translates into CASSSTGAGNTIYF. The full variable domain, completed using reference TRBV7-2 and TRBJ1-3, is GAGVSQSPSNKVTEKGKDVELRCDPISGHTALYWYRQSLGQGLEFLIYFQGNSAPDKSGLPSDRFSAERTGGSVSTLTIQRTQQEDSAVYLCASSSTGAGNTIYFGEGSWLTVV.

The chain uses TRBV5-5 and TRBJ1-5; D is unclear. Germline values: CDR1 SGHKS, CDR2 YYEKEE (reference sequence). The CDR3 covers 14 residues. V lost 4 bases, J lost 3 bases, and 11 bases lay in between. The CDR3 region is CASSRDGINQPQHF. CDR3 nucleotide sequence: TGTGCCAGCAGCCGTGACGGAATCAATCAGCCCCAGCATTTT.

In this sample, this clonotype turned up many times. This chain joins TRBV10-3 and TRBJ2-5, with unresolved D. Germline loops: CDR1 ENHRY, CDR2 SYGVKD. V was cut by 3 bases and J by 2 bases, with 4 bases left in between. This CDR3 region has 12 residues. The CDR3 here is CAISDKQETQYF. As DNA, the CDR3 is TGTGCCATCAGTGACAAGCAAGAGACCCAGTACTTC.

This chain links TRBV6-2 or TRBV6-3 with TRBJ2-7; either TRBD1 or TRBD2 may fit D (6 bases each). V dropped 2 bases and J dropped 2 bases, with 22 bases sitting between them. Germline CDR1 MNHEY, CDR2 SVGEGT. The CDR3 totals 18 residues. CDR3 region: CASSYRGPPVQRTYEQYF. The CDR3 region has the DNA TGTGCCAGCAGTTACCGGGGGCCCCCAGTACAAAGAACCTACGAGCAGTACTTC.